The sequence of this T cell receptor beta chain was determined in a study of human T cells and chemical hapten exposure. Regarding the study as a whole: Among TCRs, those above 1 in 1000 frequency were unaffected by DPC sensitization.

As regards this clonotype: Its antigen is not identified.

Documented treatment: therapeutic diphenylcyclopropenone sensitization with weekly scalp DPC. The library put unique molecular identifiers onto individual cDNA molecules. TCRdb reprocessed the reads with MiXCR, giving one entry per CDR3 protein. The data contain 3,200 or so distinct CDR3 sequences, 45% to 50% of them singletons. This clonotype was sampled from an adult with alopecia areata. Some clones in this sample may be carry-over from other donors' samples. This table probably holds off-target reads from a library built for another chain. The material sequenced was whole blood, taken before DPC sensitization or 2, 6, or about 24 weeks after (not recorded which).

The CDR3 DNA sequence: TGTGCCACCAGCAGGGACGGGACAGGGGGCACGCATACGCAGTATTTT. Translation: CATSRDGTGGTHTQYF. The chain carries TRBV15 and TRBJ2-3; TRBD1 matches 12 bases. The CDR3 loop spans 16 amino acids. V was clipped by 3 bases and J by 7 bases; unmatched bases: 8. In germline, CDR1 is LNHNV, CDR2 YYDKDF (reference sequence).